This entry features one T cell receptor beta chain sequence. This sample was included in a study of T cell responses to AZD1222 COVID-19 vaccine. Data came from immunoSEQ multiplex PCR; TCRdb stores just in-frame clones and leaves some out. The table has 140,000 or so clones, about 91% seen once. Looked up from germline, CDR1 is SGHDT and CDR2 is YYEEEE. Trimming pared 0 bases from V and 5 bases from J, leaving 8 bases between. The CDR3 has 13 residues. Sequencing was performed on peripheral blood, taken on day 0 of AZD1222 vaccination. This receptor was obtained from an adult in good health. V usage is TRBV5-6 and J usage is TRBJ1-2; no clear D gene. The CDR3: CASSLGADYGYTF. CDR3 nucleotides: TGTGCCAGCAGCTTGGGTGCGGATTATGGCTACACCTTC. Looking up the rest from reference TRBV5-6 and TRBJ1-2 gives the full variable domain: DAGVTQSPTHLIKTRGQQVTLRCSPKSGHDTVSWYQQALGQGPQFIFQYYEEEERQRGNFPDRFSGHQFPNYSSELNVNALLLGDSALYLCASSLGADYGYTFGSGTRLTVV.